This T cell receptor beta chain stems from a study of cytomegalovirus exposure and HLA in healthy donors. The CDR3 has 13 residues. V was clipped by 2 bases and J by 3 bases; unmatched bases: 0. CDR1 KGHSH and CDR2 LQKENI come from the germline V gene. Points on this clone: Its target is not known.

Study-wide results and caveats: Near-uniform donor sequencing depth was presumed by presence/absence analyses. A list of 164 TCR beta chains associated with cytomegalovirus was given. An observed cluster of highly shared sequence variants was recorded as a likely sequencing artifact.

PCR employed 60 Vbeta and 13 Jbeta primers. Clones were read by immunoSEQ multiplex PCR, and TCRdb kept only the in-frame ones, dropping some. The sample has approximately 40,000 clones. The material sequenced was PBMCs. This receptor was taken from a woman aged 25 to 39 in good health and CMV-seronegative. The rearrangement links TRBV18 to TRBJ1-1, with TRBD1 matching 7 bases. DNA of the CDR3: TGTGCCAGCTCACCAACAGGGGACACTGAAGCTTTCTTT. Protein: CASSPTGDTEAFF.